The text below deals with one T cell receptor beta chain. Its specificity is unknown. Germline V gene sequence: CDR1 MNHNS, CDR2 SASEGT. The CDR3 sequence is 13 residues long. V gave up 4 bases and J gave up 3 bases, with 9 bases separating them. The data were taken from a study of PD-1 blockade in classical Hodgkin lymphoma. Findings of the study overall: The CD4+ diversity rise by C4D1 was clearest in complete responders. The authors have not defined what causes the repertoire differences, possibly disease activity or prior therapy. Patients newly diagnosed and complete responders had comparable baseline diversity. Relative to healthy donors, newly diagnosed patients reportedly had lower baseline TCR diversity, which was reported as lower still in relapsed/refractory patients.

Time point reported: cycle 4 day 1 (C4D1), after more than five weeks of nivolumab. Each of the patients experienced relapse following autologous stem cell transplantation, and their brentuximab vedotin exposure differed. Some clones are missing from TCRdb's copy, which holds only in-frame ones; the method was immunoSEQ multiplex PCR. This sample has about 89,000 clones; 90% occur once, and the top ten carry around 2.7%. The rearrangement links TRBV6-1 to TRBJ1-1; tentative D call: TRBD1 (5 bases). The TCR comes from a human donor with classical Hodgkin lymphoma. The material sequenced was peripheral blood mononuclear cells (PBMCs), taken before the fourth cycle of nivolumab. CDR3 region: CASSAGKYTEAFF. The CDR3 DNA reads as TGTGCCAGCAGTGCAGGGAAGTACACTGAAGCTTTCTTT.